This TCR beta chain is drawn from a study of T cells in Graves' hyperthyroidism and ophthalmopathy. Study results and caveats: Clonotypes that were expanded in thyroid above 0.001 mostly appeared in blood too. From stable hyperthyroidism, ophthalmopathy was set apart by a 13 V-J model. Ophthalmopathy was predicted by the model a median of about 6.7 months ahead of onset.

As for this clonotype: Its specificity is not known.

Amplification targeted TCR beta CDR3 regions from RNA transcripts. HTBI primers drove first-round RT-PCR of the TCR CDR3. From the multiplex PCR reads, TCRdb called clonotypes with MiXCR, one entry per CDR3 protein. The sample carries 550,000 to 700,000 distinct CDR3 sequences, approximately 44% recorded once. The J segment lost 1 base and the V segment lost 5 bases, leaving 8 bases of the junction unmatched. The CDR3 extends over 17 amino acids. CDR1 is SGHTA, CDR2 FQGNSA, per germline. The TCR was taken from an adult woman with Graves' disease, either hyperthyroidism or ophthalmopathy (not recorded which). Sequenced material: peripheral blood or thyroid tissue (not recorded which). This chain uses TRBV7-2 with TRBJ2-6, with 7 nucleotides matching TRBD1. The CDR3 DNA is TGTGCCAGCAGCACAAGGGACAGACCTTCTGGGGCCAACGTCCTGACTTTC. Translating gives CASSTRDRPSGANVLTF. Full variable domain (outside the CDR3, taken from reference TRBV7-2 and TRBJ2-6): GAGVSQSPSNKVTEKGKDVELRCDPISGHTALYWYRQSLGQGLEFLIYFQGNSAPDKSGLPSDRFSAERTGGSVSTLTIQRTQQEDSAVYLCASSTRDRPSGANVLTFGAGSRLTVL.